The rows below give T cell receptor beta chains drawn from one sample of a study of patients and donors after allogeneic stem cell transplantation. TCRdb recomputed calls from the RT-PCR reads with MiXCR, one row per CDR3 protein. The sample lists 150,000 to 200,000 distinct CDR3 sequences; roughly 24% were seen once. The sample was blood, either unsorted or a sorted T cell fraction (not recorded which). The receptors come from a human donor who was either an allogeneic HSCT recipient or a stem cell or donor lymphocyte infusion donor (not recorded which). It is not recorded whose cells these are; they may come from a transplant donor. The CDR3 runs from the conserved cysteine through the conserved F or W. A D gene is named only where the DNA matches it firmly. Expanded clones are given a class, and other clones once, few, many or no size at all.

clone_size: many; v_call: TRBV5-1; j_call: TRBJ1-5; d_call: NA; cdr3_nt: TGCGCCAGCAGCTTGGATGCGGGACGAGTCAATCAGCCCCAGCATTTT; cdr3_aa: CASSLDAGRVNQPQHF
clone_size: few; v_call: TRBV5-1; j_call: TRBJ1-3; d_call: NA; cdr3_nt: TGCGCCAGCAGCCCCGATTACTCTGGAAACACCATATATTTT; cdr3_aa: CASSPDYSGNTIYF
clone_size: few; v_call: TRBV20-1; j_call: TRBJ2-3; d_call: TRBD2; cdr3_nt: TGCAGTGCTCCGCTAGCGGGTCCCACAGATACGCAGTATTTT; cdr3_aa: CSAPLAGPTDTQYF
clone_size: NA; v_call: TRBV5-1; j_call: TRBJ2-5; d_call: TRBD1; cdr3_nt: TGCGCCAGCAGCGCGATAAAGGACAGGGGGGAAGAGACCCAGTACTTC; cdr3_aa: CASSAIKDRGEETQYF
clone_size: few; v_call: TRBV15; j_call: TRBJ1-2; d_call: NA; cdr3_nt: TGTGCCACCAGCAGAGATCGGGGCAGCGTCTTAGGTGGCTACACCTTC; cdr3_aa: CATSRDRGSVLGGYTF
clone_size: NA; v_call: TRBV29-1; j_call: TRBJ2-7; d_call: TRBD1; cdr3_nt: TGCAGCGTTGAGACCTGGGACAGGGTGTCTCCCTACGAGCAGTACTTC; cdr3_aa: CSVETWDRVSPYEQYF
clone_size: NA; v_call: TRBV5-1; j_call: TRBJ2-5; d_call: NA; cdr3_nt: TGCGCCAGCAGCTTGTCCAATCCCCAAGAGACCCAGTACTTC; cdr3_aa: CASSLSNPQETQYF
clone_size: few; v_call: TRBV12-3/TRBV12-4; j_call: TRBJ1-1; d_call: TRBD1; cdr3_nt: TGTGCCAGCAGTTTAACGTGGGACAGGTCCCCCACTGAAGCTTTCTTT; cdr3_aa: CASSLTWDRSPTEAFF
clone_size: few; v_call: TRBV14; j_call: TRBJ2-1; d_call: NA; cdr3_nt: TGTGCCAGCAGCCCGTTAGGGGCGCGCGTTGACAATGAGCAGTTCTTC; cdr3_aa: CASSPLGARVDNEQFF
clone_size: few; v_call: TRBV20-1; j_call: TRBJ2-5; d_call: NA; cdr3_nt: TGCAGTGCTAGGCCCCCGGCCCGGGTCGAGACCCAGTACTTC; cdr3_aa: CSARPPARVETQYF
clone_size: NA; v_call: TRBV12-3/TRBV12-4; j_call: TRBJ1-5; d_call: TRBD1; cdr3_nt: TGTGCCAGCAGTCGACAGGGTCCCGGCCAATATAGCAATCAGCCCCAGCATTTT; cdr3_aa: CASSRQGPGQYSNQPQHF
clone_size: NA; v_call: TRBV12-3/TRBV12-4; j_call: TRBJ2-3; d_call: NA; cdr3_nt: TGTGCCAGCAGTTTAGCTTATCGGGGAATGGTCACAGATACGCAGTATTTT; cdr3_aa: CASSLAYRGMVTDTQYF
clone_size: NA; v_call: TRBV18; j_call: TRBJ1-4; d_call: NA; cdr3_nt: TGTGCCAGCGCGGCGGGCGGACCCCTCACAACTAATGAAAAACTGTTTTTT; cdr3_aa: CASAAGGPLTTNEKLFF
clone_size: few; v_call: TRBV29-1; j_call: TRBJ1-1; d_call: NA; cdr3_nt: TGCAGCGTTGTTGTTCCGGGGTTGAACACTGAAGCTTTCTTT; cdr3_aa: CSVVVPGLNTEAFF
clone_size: once; v_call: TRBV2; j_call: TRBJ1-4; d_call: TRBD1; cdr3_nt: TGTGCCAGCAGGACAGGGGCAACTAATGAAAAACTGTTTTTT; cdr3_aa: CASRTGATNEKLFF
clone_size: NA; v_call: TRBV24-1; j_call: TRBJ2-5; d_call: NA; cdr3_nt: TGTGCCACCACTACCCGTTCAGGGTGCCAAGAGACCCAGTACTTC; cdr3_aa: CATTTRSGCQETQYF
clone_size: NA; v_call: TRBV7-3; j_call: TRBJ2-7; d_call: TRBD1; cdr3_nt: TGTGCCAGCAGCTTAACGGGGACAGGTCCCTACGAGCAGTACTTC; cdr3_aa: CASSLTGTGPYEQYF
clone_size: NA; v_call: TRBV27; j_call: TRBJ2-2; d_call: NA; cdr3_nt: TGTGCCAGCAGTTTAGGTACGGGAGTGCACGGGGAGCTGTTTTTT; cdr3_aa: CASSLGTGVHGELFF
clone_size: NA; v_call: TRBV7-3; j_call: TRBJ1-2; d_call: TRBD1; cdr3_nt: TGTGCCAGCAGCTTGACAGGGTATTATGGCTACACCTTC; cdr3_aa: CASSLTGYYGYTF
clone_size: few; v_call: TRBV5-6; j_call: TRBJ1-2; d_call: NA; cdr3_nt: TGTGCCAGCAGCTTCAGGGGACCTAACTATGGCTACACCTTC; cdr3_aa: CASSFRGPNYGYTF
clone_size: few; v_call: TRBV21-1; j_call: TRBJ1-2; d_call: NA; cdr3_nt: TGTGCCAGCAGCCCCCCAGGGCTCAGGGTCGGCTACACCTTC; cdr3_aa: CASSPPGLRVGYTF
clone_size: NA; v_call: TRBV20-1; j_call: TRBJ2-7; d_call: NA; cdr3_nt: TGCAGTGCTAGATCCGGGAAGGGGCCCTACGAGCAGTACTTC; cdr3_aa: CSARSGKGPYEQYF
clone_size: few; v_call: TRBV5-6; j_call: TRBJ1-1; d_call: TRBD1; cdr3_nt: TGTGCCAGCAATAACGACAGGGTCACTGAAGCTTTCTTT; cdr3_aa: CASNNDRVTEAFF
clone_size: NA; v_call: TRBV29-1; j_call: TRBJ1-2; d_call: NA; cdr3_nt: TGCAGCGTTGACACAGGGTACACCTTC; cdr3_aa: CSVDTGYTF
clone_size: few; v_call: TRBV12-3/TRBV12-4; j_call: TRBJ2-2; d_call: TRBD1; cdr3_nt: TGTGCCAGCAGCAGGAACCGGGACAGCGCGAACACCGGGGAGCTGTTTTTT; cdr3_aa: CASSRNRDSANTGELFF
clone_size: NA; v_call: TRBV12-3/TRBV12-4; j_call: TRBJ1-1; d_call: TRBD1; cdr3_nt: TGTGCCAGCAGTTTATGGGACAGGGGCACTGAAGCTTTCTTT; cdr3_aa: CASSLWDRGTEAFF
clone_size: NA; v_call: TRBV30; j_call: TRBJ1-5; d_call: NA; cdr3_nt: TGTGCCTGGAGTGGGAATGTGGCTCAGCCCCAGCATTTT; cdr3_aa: CAWSGNVAQPQHF
clone_size: NA; v_call: TRBV3-1; j_call: TRBJ2-5; d_call: NA; cdr3_nt: TGTGCCAGCAGCCAAGTCAGCAAAGAGACCCAGTACTTC; cdr3_aa: CASSQVSKETQYF
clone_size: few; v_call: TRBV5-5; j_call: TRBJ1-1; d_call: NA; cdr3_nt: TGTGCCAGCAGCTTGAGTGGGATGAACACTGAAGCTTTCTTT; cdr3_aa: CASSLSGMNTEAFF
clone_size: few; v_call: TRBV30; j_call: TRBJ1-6; d_call: TRBD1; cdr3_nt: TGTGCCTGCCAGACCGGGACAGGGACTCCCACCCTCCACTTT; cdr3_aa: CACQTGTGTPTLHF
clone_size: NA; v_call: TRBV4-2; j_call: TRBJ1-1; d_call: NA; cdr3_nt: TGTGCCAGCAACCCAGGGCCTGGGACTGAAGCTTTCTTT; cdr3_aa: CASNPGPGTEAFF
clone_size: NA; v_call: TRBV15; j_call: TRBJ1-5; d_call: NA; cdr3_nt: TGTGCCACCAGCAGAGACCATCAGCCCCAGCATTTT; cdr3_aa: CATSRDHQPQHF
clone_size: NA; v_call: TRBV10-2; j_call: TRBJ2-5; d_call: TRBD2; cdr3_nt: TGCGCCAGCAGTGGAGTCGGACTAGCGGAAGAGACCCAGTACTTC; cdr3_aa: CASSGVGLAEETQYF
clone_size: NA; v_call: TRBV9; j_call: TRBJ2-5; d_call: NA; cdr3_nt: TGTGCCAGCAGCGTAGGCGACTGGAGCTGGGAGACCCAGTACTTC; cdr3_aa: CASSVGDWSWETQYF
clone_size: few; v_call: TRBV7-2; j_call: TRBJ1-1; d_call: NA; cdr3_nt: TGTGCCAGCAGCGGCGGTGGGGTTTTGACTGAAGCTTTCTTT; cdr3_aa: CASSGGGVLTEAFF
clone_size: few; v_call: TRBV6-5; j_call: TRBJ1-6; d_call: NA; cdr3_nt: TGTGCCAGCAAGGACGGGGACTTCGCGCCCCTCCACTTT; cdr3_aa: CASKDGDFAPLHF
clone_size: NA; v_call: TRBV7-3; j_call: TRBJ2-1; d_call: NA; cdr3_nt: TGTGCCAGCAGCTTATTGGGCTCGCGGGGACTCTCCTACAATGAGCAGTTCTTC; cdr3_aa: CASSLLGSRGLSYNEQFF
clone_size: NA; v_call: TRBV7-3; j_call: TRBJ2-3; d_call: TRBD2; cdr3_nt: TGTGCCAGCAGCCTAACGGGTACTAGCGGGGGGTCCACAGATACGCAGTATTTT; cdr3_aa: CASSLTGTSGGSTDTQYF
clone_size: NA; v_call: TRBV19; j_call: TRBJ1-1; d_call: NA; cdr3_nt: TGTGCCAGTAGTAATGCGGACACTGAAGCTTTCTTT; cdr3_aa: CASSNADTEAFF
clone_size: NA; v_call: TRBV4-3; j_call: TRBJ1-5; d_call: NA; cdr3_nt: TGCGCCAGCAGCCAAGATTCGGAGGGACCGAGGGGATTGCCCCAGCATTTT; cdr3_aa: CASSQDSEGPRGLPQHF
clone_size: NA; v_call: TRBV12-3/TRBV12-4; j_call: TRBJ1-5; d_call: TRBD1; cdr3_nt: TGTGCCAGCAGTTTTGGGACAGGGGATCAGCCCCAGCATTTT; cdr3_aa: CASSFGTGDQPQHF
clone_size: NA; v_call: TRBV5-1; j_call: TRBJ2-2; d_call: TRBD1; cdr3_nt: TGCGCCAGCAGCTACGGGACAGGGGACACCGGGGAGCTGTTTTTT; cdr3_aa: CASSYGTGDTGELFF
clone_size: NA; v_call: TRBV25-1; j_call: TRBJ1-6; d_call: NA; cdr3_nt: TGTGCCAGCAGCGATATCGTGGTGGCAGGGCTTAATTCACCCCTCCACTTT; cdr3_aa: CASSDIVVAGLNSPLHF
clone_size: NA; v_call: TRBV29-1; j_call: TRBJ2-1; d_call: NA; cdr3_nt: TGCAGCGTCGCGAGGGACCCGGAGCAGTTCTTC; cdr3_aa: CSVARDPEQFF
clone_size: NA; v_call: TRBV12-3/TRBV12-4; j_call: TRBJ1-6; d_call: NA; cdr3_nt: TGTGCCAGCAGGGTCGGGCCCTTTGCAAATTCACCCCTCCACTTT; cdr3_aa: CASRVGPFANSPLHF
clone_size: NA; v_call: TRBV7-9; j_call: TRBJ2-1; d_call: TRBD1; cdr3_nt: TGTGCCAGCAGCTTACGGGACAGATACCTGGATGAGCAGTTCTTC; cdr3_aa: CASSLRDRYLDEQFF
clone_size: NA; v_call: TRBV20-1; j_call: TRBJ1-5; d_call: TRBD1; cdr3_nt: TGCAGTGCTGCAGCCGGGACAGGGGGCGCGGGGCAGCCCCAGCATTTT; cdr3_aa: CSAAAGTGGAGQPQHF
clone_size: NA; v_call: TRBV14; j_call: TRBJ1-1; d_call: NA; cdr3_nt: TGTGCCAGCAGCCAAGATTTGGGGGGGAACACTGAAGCTTTCTTT; cdr3_aa: CASSQDLGGNTEAFF